This T cell receptor (beta chain) was recorded in a study of radiation and T cells in renal cell carcinoma. General study results and limits: Top tumor clonotypes rose in blood 2 weeks post-radiation, then contracted.

Time point reported: blood 4 weeks post-SBRT, at nephrectomy. Sample treatment: 15 Gy SBRT to primary tumor, nephrectomy 4 weeks later. Nephrectomy followed 15 Gy stereotactic body radiation by 4 weeks. Blood was sampled at baseline, 2 weeks and 4 weeks after SBRT. The V end was cut by 3 bases, the J end by 0 bases, with 11 bases between. Germline CDR1 LNHDA, CDR2 SQIVND (reference sequence). The CDR3 loop spans 15 amino acids. The protocol was immunoSEQ multiplex PCR, while the TCRdb copy is restricted to in-frame clones and leaves out a portion. The sample consists of roughly 58,000 clones, more than 60% of them appearing once. Comments on this clone: Its antigen is not known.

This clonotype was obtained from a man between 60 and 75 years old with renal cell carcinoma. This sequence joins TRBV19 and TRBJ2-5, with D uncertain. Specimen: blood, collected from a patient whose treatment included radiotherapy and nephrectomy. CDR3 loop: CASSIRVGNQETQYF. Written as DNA, the CDR3 is TGTGCCAGTAGTATTAGGGTGGGGAACCAAGAGACCCAGTACTTC.